This T cell receptor (beta chain) is from a study of blood T cell repertoires in COVID-19. In the original analysis: Estimation of nucleated cell counts relied on the amplification of reference gene primers. Measured with immunoSEQ multiplex PCR; TCRdb has only the in-frame clones, and not every one. That table gives V, J and clone size, and the DNA gave D and trimming. The table shows 190,000 or so clones, with 85% to 90% occurring only once. The CDR3 spans 15 residues. CDR1 is SGHRS, CDR2 YFSETQ, per germline. V shed 4 bases and J 6 bases; nucleotides not matched to a gene: 11. This TCR was sampled from a woman between 65 and 79 years old with acute or convalescent COVID-19. The J gene is TRBJ1-2, the V gene TRBV5-1, with 8 bases identical to TRBD1. The source material was peripheral blood. The CDR3 sequence: CASSPDFRGHNGYTF. As DNA, the CDR3 is TGCGCCAGCAGCCCCGATTTCAGGGGGCACAATGGCTACACCTTC.